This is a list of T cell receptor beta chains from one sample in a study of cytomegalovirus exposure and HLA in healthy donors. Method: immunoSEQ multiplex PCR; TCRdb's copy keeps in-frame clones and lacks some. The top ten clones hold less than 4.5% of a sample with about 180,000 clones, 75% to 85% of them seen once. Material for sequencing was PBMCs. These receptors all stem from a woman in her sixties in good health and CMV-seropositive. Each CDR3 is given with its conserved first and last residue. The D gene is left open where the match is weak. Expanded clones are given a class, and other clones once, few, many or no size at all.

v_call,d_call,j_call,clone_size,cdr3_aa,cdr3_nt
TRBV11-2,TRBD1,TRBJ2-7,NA,CASSTPGTGLYEQYF,TGTGCCAGCAGCACTCCCGGGACAGGGCTCTACGAGCAGTACTTC
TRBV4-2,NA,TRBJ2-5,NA,CASSHSPDSYQTQYF,TGTGCCAGCAGCCACTCACCGGACAGTTACCAGACCCAGTACTTC
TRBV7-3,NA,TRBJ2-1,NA,CASSPVQSWGPPYNEQFF,TGTGCCAGCAGCCCCGTGCAATCTTGGGGGCCACCCTACAATGAGCAGTTCTTC
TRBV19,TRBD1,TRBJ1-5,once,CASSILRGQGWANQPQHF,TGTGCCAGTAGTATACTCCGCGGACAGGGATGGGCCAATCAGCCCCAGCATTTT
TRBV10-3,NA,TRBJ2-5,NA,CASRRETQETQYF,TGTGCCAGCCGCCGGGAGACGCAAGAGACCCAGTACTTC
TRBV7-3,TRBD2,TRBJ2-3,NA,CASRAGGGDTQYF,TGTGCGAGTAGGGCGGGGGGGGGAGATACGCAGTATTTT
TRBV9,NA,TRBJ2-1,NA,CASSSRLGSQEQFF,TGTGCCAGCAGCTCGCGGCTAGGCTCCCAGGAGCAGTTCTTC
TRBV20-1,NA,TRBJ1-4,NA,CSPPGGEKLFF,TGCAGTCCCCCCGGCGGTGAAAAACTGTTTTTT
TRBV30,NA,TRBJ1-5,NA,CAWSVLSNQPQHF,TGTGCCTGGAGTGTACTCAGCAATCAGCCCCAGCATTTT
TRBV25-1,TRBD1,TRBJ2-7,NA,CASSGDRGNEQYF,TGTGCCAGCAGTGGGGACAGGGGTAACGAGCAGTACTTC
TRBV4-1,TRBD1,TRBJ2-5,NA,CASSQGGGTGYIETQYF,TGCGCCAGCAGCCAAGGGGGAGGGACAGGGTATATAGAGACCCAGTACTTC
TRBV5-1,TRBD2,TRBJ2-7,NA,CASSLGGSGGLYEQYF,TGCGCCAGCAGCTTGGGAGGTAGCGGGGGGTTGTACGAGCAGTACTTC
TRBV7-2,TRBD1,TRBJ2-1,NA,CASSLPGTGDHEQFF,TGTGCCAGCAGCTTACCCGGGACAGGGGACCATGAGCAGTTCTTC
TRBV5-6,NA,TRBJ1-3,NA,CASSLDNSGNTIYF,TGTGCCAGCAGCTTGGACAACTCTGGAAACACCATATATTTT
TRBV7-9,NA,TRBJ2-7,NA,CASSLVGGGVGEQYF,TGTGCCAGCAGCTTAGTGGGGGGGGGCGTTGGTGAGCAGTACTTC
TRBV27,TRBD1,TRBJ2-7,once,CASSPGTGGRAYEQYF,TGTGCCAGCAGTCCCGGGACAGGGGGGCGGGCCTACGAGCAGTACTTC
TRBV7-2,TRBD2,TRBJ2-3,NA,CASSLGLAVFTDTQYF,TGTGCCAGCAGCTTGGGGCTAGCGGTATTCACAGATACGCAGTATTTT
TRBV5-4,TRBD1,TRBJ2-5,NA,CASSRGPEMETQYF,TGTGCCAGCAGCAGGGGGCCAGAAATGGAGACCCAGTACTTC
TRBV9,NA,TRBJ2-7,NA,CASSIGTAGYEQYF,TGTGCCAGCAGCATAGGGACGGCGGGGTACGAGCAGTACTTC
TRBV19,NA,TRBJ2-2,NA,CASSPSTGRTGELFF,TGTGCCAGTAGTCCGTCGACAGGGAGGACCGGGGAGCTGTTTTTT
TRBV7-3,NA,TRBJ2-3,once,CASSQGRDILTDTQYF,TGTGCCAGCAGCCAAGGCCGGGACATCCTCACAGATACGCAGTATTTT
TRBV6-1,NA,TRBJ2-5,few,CASSPETFTETQYF,TGTGCCAGCAGCCCGGAGACGTTTACGGAGACCCAGTACTTC
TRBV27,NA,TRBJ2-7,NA,CASRLGREQYF,TGTGCCAGCCGGCTGGGGCGGGAGCAGTACTTC
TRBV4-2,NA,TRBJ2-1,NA,CASSRPGYDNEQFF,TGTGCCAGCAGCCGTCCAGGGTACGACAATGAGCAGTTCTTC
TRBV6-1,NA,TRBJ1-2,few,CASSEFTGIGYTF,TGTGCCAGCAGTGAGTTTACAGGGATCGGCTACACCTTC
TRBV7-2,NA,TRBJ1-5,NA,CASSLARVSNQPQHF,TGTGCCAGCAGCTTAGCCAGGGTTAGCAATCAGCCCCAGCATTTT
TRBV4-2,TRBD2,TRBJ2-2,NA,CASSQEGLEANTGELFF,TGTGCCAGCAGCCAAGAGGGACTAGAGGCGAACACCGGGGAGCTGTTTTTT
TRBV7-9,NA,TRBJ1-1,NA,CASSFSGDTEAFF,TGTGCCAGCAGCTTCTCGGGGGACACTGAAGCTTTCTTT
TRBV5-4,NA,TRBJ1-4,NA,CASSLLTGSIGTNEKLFF,TGTGCCAGCAGCTTGCTGACAGGAAGCATTGGAACTAATGAAAAACTGTTTTTT
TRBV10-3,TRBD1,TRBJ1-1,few,CAISDRDRMNTEAFF,TGTGCCATCAGTGACCGGGACAGGATGAACACTGAAGCTTTCTTT
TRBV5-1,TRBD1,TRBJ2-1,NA,CASSLEGQGANEQFF,TGCGCCAGCAGCTTGGAGGGACAGGGTGCCAATGAGCAGTTCTTC
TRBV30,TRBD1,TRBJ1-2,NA,CAWRDRGGTNYGYTF,TGTGCCTGGCGGGACAGGGGAGGGACCAACTATGGCTACACCTTC
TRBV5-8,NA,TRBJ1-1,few,CASSLAGGDAFF,TGTGCCAGCAGCTTGGCGGGGGGAGACGCTTTCTTT